This entry features one TCR beta chain sequence. What it binds is not known. Libraries for TCRalpha and TCRbeta carried sample barcodes and unique molecular identifiers via 5'RACE. Each CDR3 protein gets one entry after TCRdb re-called the 5' RACE reads with MiXCR. The data contain roughly 190,000 distinct CDR3 sequences, over 9.5% of them singletons. J was trimmed by 2 bases and V by 0 bases; bases with no gene match: 6. The CDR3 covers 17 residues. Germline loops: CDR1 SGHTA, CDR2 FQGNSA. The data stem from a study of T-cell memory formation after mild COVID-19. The study, taken as a whole, reports: The pre-infection memory compartment contained some responding clones, suggesting cross-reactive memory joined.

The sequence was obtained from a young man who had mild COVID-19 (a few samples of this study predate the infection). Cell type and time point are not known. The chain uses TRBV7-2 and TRBJ2-3; 9 bases agree with TRBD2. Input material: PBMCs or a T cell subset sorted from them (not recorded which). Written as DNA, the CDR3 is TGTGCCAGCAGCTTAGCGGGTAGCGGGGGCCCCACAGATACGCAGTATTTT. Residues: CASSLAGSGGPTDTQYF.